This entry describes one T cell receptor beta chain. Its target is not known. The V gene's germline CDR1 is GTSNPN and CDR2 SVGIG (reference sequence). The CDR3 is 13 amino acids. The germline V and J ends were trimmed by 4 bases and 5 bases, with 11 bases remaining between them. This sample is drawn from a study of T cell responses to AZD1222 COVID-19 vaccine. Assay used: immunoSEQ multiplex PCR; TCRdb lists only in-frame clones, some missing. Here the sample spans about 86,000 clones, 85% to 90% being singletons. Study-wide results and limits: A mostly white British donor set with more females was recruited, and clonal diversity was possibly underestimated. Targets within unmutated variant regions were reportedly found for nearly half of spike-specific TCRs.

The source was peripheral blood, collected 28 days after the second AZD1222 dose. The V call is TRBV30, the J call TRBJ2-2, with unresolved D. The sequence derives from an adult who received the AZD1222 COVID-19 vaccine. CDR3 DNA sequence: TGTGCCTGGAAAGGTGGGCCTACCGGGGAGCTGTTTTTT. This codes for CAWKGGPTGELFF.